Presented here are 31 T cell receptor beta chains from one specimen sequenced in a study of cytomegalovirus exposure and HLA in healthy donors. The PCR was carried out with 60 Vbeta primers and 13 Jbeta primers. Some clones are missing from TCRdb's copy, which holds only in-frame ones; the method was immunoSEQ multiplex PCR. The table lists 170,000 or so clones, roughly 87% of them singletons. The material sequenced was PBMCs. The receptor source for this set is a woman in her forties or fifties in good health and CMV-seronegative.

The chain employs TRBV28 and TRBJ1-1; no clear D gene. CDR1 and CDR2 from the germline V gene are MDHEN and SYDVKM. The CDR3 runs 12 residues. With 3 bases removed from V and 6 bases from J, the gap between germline ends came to 8 bases. CDR3 in DNA: TGTGCCAGCAGTTTCGGTGTTTCTGAAGCTTTCTTT. Its translation: CASSFGVSEAFF.

This clone came up a few times. The chain links TRBV11-3 to TRBJ1-1; D unresolved. Germline V lookup: CDR1 SGHNT, CDR2 YENEEA. Deletions cut 3 bases from V and 1 base from J, with 6 bases between. The CDR3 totals 13 residues. The CDR3 DNA reads as TGTGCCAGCAGCTTTGACACGAACACTGAAGCTTTCTTT. Encoded protein: CASSFDTNTEAFF.

The J gene is TRBJ1-1, the V gene TRBV18, with TRBD1 matching over 9 bases. J gave up 5 bases and V 3 bases, and 7 bases lay outside the gene matches. The length of the CDR3 is 15 residues. Per germline, CDR1 KGHSH and CDR2 LQKENI. The CDR3 DNA is TGTGCCAGCTCACCCGGGACAGGGAGAGGTACTGAAGCTTTCTTT. Translated: CASSPGTGRGTEAFF.

The chain employs TRBV27 and TRBJ2-3, with D possibly being TRBD1 (5 bases). The germline CDR1 and CDR2 sequences are MNHEY and SMNVEV (reference sequence). This CDR3 is built from 13 residues. With 4 bases removed from V and 7 bases from J, the gap between germline ends came to 12 bases. Here the CDR3 reads CASSYAGYYTQYF. CDR3 nucleotides: TGTGCCAGCAGTTACGCAGGGTATTATACGCAGTATTTT.

This rearrangement joins TRBV27 to TRBJ2-7; 10 bases agree with TRBD2. The CDR3 runs to 18 residues. V gave up 2 bases and J gave up 2 bases; unmatched junction bases: 12. Germline CDR1 is MNHEY and CDR2 is SMNVEV (reference sequence). In DNA form, the CDR3 reads TGTGCCAGCAGTTTAGGTCAGCGGGGGGGTACTTTTACCTACGAGCAGTACTTC. This gives the protein CASSLGQRGGTFTYEQYF.

The V and J genes are TRBV19 and TRBJ2-7, with TRBD1 matching 9 bases. Germline CDR1 reads LNHDA; CDR2 reads SQIVND (reference sequence). This CDR3 contains 14 residues. V was clipped by 8 bases and J by 2 bases; unmatched bases: 7. CDR3 in amino acids: CASLGTGSTYEQYF. In DNA, the CDR3 is TGTGCCAGTTTGGGGACAGGGTCCACCTACGAGCAGTACTTC.

The V call is TRBV7-9, the J call TRBJ2-5; a possible D gene is TRBD1 (5 bases). CDR3 length equals 14 residues. Trimming pared 5 bases from V and 4 bases from J, leaving 14 bases between. The germline gives CDR1 SEHNR, CDR2 FQNEAQ (reference sequence). CDR3 in DNA: TGTGCCAGCAGCCCCAGGGTCATGGGAGAGACCCAGTACTTC. Its translation: CASSPRVMGETQYF. Filled out from reference TRBV7-9 and TRBJ2-5, the complete variable domain reads DTGVSQNPRHKITKRGQNVTFRCDPISEHNRLYWYRQTLGQGPEFLTYFQNEAQLEKSRLLSDRFSAERPKGSFSTLEIQRTEQGDSAMYLCASSPRVMGETQYFGPGTRLLVL.

The chain links TRBV25-1 to TRBJ2-2; D gene unclear. CDR3 size: 13 residues. V lost 5 bases to trimming and J lost 3 bases, with 7 bases between them. The V gene's germline CDR1 is MGHDK and CDR2 SYGVNS. In DNA, the CDR3 is TGTGCCAGCAGTAAGCTAGACACCGGGGAGCTGTTTTTT. This translates into CASSKLDTGELFF.

The CDR3 region is CASSRGLADPGVAQYF. The CDR3 region has the DNA TGCGCCAGCAGCAGAGGACTAGCGGACCCCGGGGTGGCCCAGTACTTC. This chain joins TRBV4-1 and TRBJ2-5; 10 bases map to TRBD2. V gave up 5 bases and J gave up 9 bases; unmatched junction bases: 15. Germline V CDR1 and CDR2: MGHRA, YSYEKL. This CDR3 contains 16 residues.

The rearrangement uses TRBV27 and TRBJ2-7; possibly TRBD2 for D (5 bases). The CDR3 loop spans 15 amino acids. CDR1 MNHEY and CDR2 SMNVEV come from the germline V gene (reference sequence). Trimming cost V 5 bases and J 2 bases, with 16 bases left between them. The CDR3: CASSPAGMVTYEQYF. The CDR3 DNA follows: TGTGCCAGCAGTCCAGCCGGGATGGTTACCTACGAGCAGTACTTC.

The chain recombines TRBV11-3 with TRBJ1-1, with TRBD1 matching 9 bases. The V and J ends lost 5 bases and 1 base, in that order; junction bases with no gene match: 2. The V gene's germline CDR1 is SGHNT and CDR2 YENEEA. CDR3 length: 14 amino acids. CDR3 nucleotides: TGTGCCAGCAGCCCGGGACAGGGGAACACTGAAGCTTTCTTT. Translating gives CASSPGQGNTEAFF.

The chain employs TRBV7-9 and TRBJ1-2; no reliable D call. Germline V CDR1 and CDR2: SEHNR, FQNEAQ (reference sequence). V lost 2 bases to trimming and J lost 5 bases, with 15 bases between them. The CDR3 contains 15 residues. CDR3 in amino acids: CASSLIPGPGYGYTF. In DNA form, the CDR3 reads TGTGCCAGCAGCTTAATTCCGGGCCCGGGGTATGGCTACACCTTC.

V and J are TRBV5-1 and TRBJ1-2; weak D call: TRBD1 (5 bases). The CDR3 length is 16 residues. Trimming removed 0 bases from V and 0 bases from J, with 12 bases in between. Germline CDR1 is SGHRS and CDR2 is YFSETQ. CDR3 protein: CASSLALGASNYGYTF. CDR3 in DNA: TGCGCCAGCAGCTTGGCCTTAGGGGCTTCTAACTATGGCTACACCTTC.

The chain uses TRBV28 and TRBJ2-5; TRBD2 might be the D (5 bases). Germline CDR1 MDHEN, CDR2 SYDVKM. V dropped 4 bases and J dropped 0 bases, with 9 bases sitting between them. The CDR3 runs to 14 residues. CDR3 coding DNA: TGTGCCAGCAGTTACCCCGGGAACCAAGAGACCCAGTACTTC. It encodes CASSYPGNQETQYF.

This rearrangement joins TRBV6-5 to TRBJ2-5, with TRBD2 matching over 8 bases. The CDR3 runs 12 residues. Germline CDR1 and CDR2: MNHEY and SVGAGI. V lost 6 bases and J lost 5; bases outside the gene matches: 2. CDR3 nucleotides: TGTGCCAGCAGACGGGGGGGTGAGACCCAGTACTTC. Its protein product is CASRRGGETQYF.

With respect to this clone: A junction boundary mismatches the germline segment, possibly from a read error. V is TRBV29-1 and J is TRBJ2-5, with 7 bases fitting TRBD1. Germline assignment: CDR1 SQVTM and CDR2 ANQGSEA. The CDR3 is 14 residues long. The CDR3, as DNA: TGCAGCGTTGTGCCAGGGGGAGTTATAGAGGCCCAGTACTTC. This sequence encodes CSVVPGGVIEAQYF. Combining the CDR3 with reference TRBV29-1 and TRBJ2-5 gives the whole variable domain SAVISQKPSRDICQRGTSLTIQCQVDSQVTMMFWYRQQPGQSLTLIATANQGSEATYESGFVIDKFPISRPNLTFSTLTVSNMSPEDSSIYLCSVVPGGVIEAQYFGPGTRLLVL.

This rearrangement joins TRBV4-1 to TRBJ1-1; TRBD1 might be the D (5 bases). Deletions cut 5 bases from V and 2 bases from J, with 15 bases between. This CDR3 region has 15 residues. Germline CDR1 and CDR2: MGHRA and YSYEKL. CDR3 region: CASSTSGAANTEAFF. The CDR3 DNA is TGCGCCAGCAGCACCAGCGGGGCGGCAAACACTGAAGCTTTCTTT.

V usage is TRBV9 and J usage is TRBJ2-1; 7 bases agree with TRBD2. The germline V gene encodes CDR1 SGDLS and CDR2 YYNGEE. V lost 4 bases to trimming and J lost 0 bases; unmatched junction nucleotides: 13. This CDR3 comprises 18 residues. Here the CDR3 DNA reads TGTGCCAGCAGCCCAAAAACGCGGGAGCAGAGCTCCTACAATGAGCAGTTCTTC. Protein: CASSPKTREQSSYNEQFF.

This clone has only a few counts. At the DNA level, this CDR3 is encoded by other sequences in the same sample as well. The V call is TRBV27, the J call TRBJ2-7; perhaps TRBD2 as D (6 bases). Germline V gene lookup returns CDR1 MNHEY and CDR2 SMNVEV (reference sequence). The CDR3 loop spans 13 amino acids. Trimming cost V 3 bases and J 6 bases, with 12 bases left between them. CDR3 sequence reads: CASSFPGGFEQYF. The CDR3 DNA reads TGTGCCAGCAGTTTCCCCGGAGGGTTCGAGCAGTACTTC.

The V gene is TRBV19, the J gene TRBJ2-7; TRBD1 agrees at 7 bases. This CDR3 has 12 residues. Germline V gives CDR1 LNHDA, CDR2 SQIVND (reference sequence). With V trimmed by 6 bases and J by 6 bases, 5 bases remained unmatched. CDR3 sequence (DNA): TGTGCCAGTAGCCTACAGGGGACCGAGCAGTACTTC. This codes for CASSLQGTEQYF. The whole variable domain, filled in from reference TRBV19 and TRBJ2-7, reads DGGITQSPKYLFRKEGQNVTLSCEQNLNHDAMYWYRQDPGQGLRLIYYSQIVNDFQKGDIAEGYSVSREKKESFPLTVTSAQKNPTAFYLCASSLQGTEQYFGPGTRLTVT.

The sample holds a few counts of this clone. The J gene is TRBJ2-1, the V gene TRBV19; D not certain. Germline V lookup: CDR1 LNHDA, CDR2 SQIVND (reference sequence). V was shortened by 1 base and J by 0 bases, with 7 bases between the two germline ends. The CDR3 length is 15 residues. For the CDR3, the DNA is TGTGCCAGTAGTATAGCCTACGACTCCTACAATGAGCAGTTCTTC. It is translated as CASSIAYDSYNEQFF.

This chain uses TRBV28 with TRBJ2-1, with D unresolved. Germline-derived CDR1 and CDR2 are MDHEN and SYDVKM. The V end was cut by 2 bases, the J end by 7 bases, with 21 bases between. This CDR3 is 17 amino acids long. The CDR3 here is CASSLSANVRWRNEQFF. The CDR3 region has the DNA TGTGCCAGCAGTTTAAGCGCGAACGTGAGATGGAGAAATGAGCAGTTCTTC.

J is TRBJ1-2 and V is TRBV2, with no clear D. Germline CDR1 is SNHLY and CDR2 is FYNNEI. This CDR3 is 12 amino acids long. Trimming removed 4 bases at V and 8 bases at J, with 11 bases between. The CDR3 nucleotides are TGTGCCAGCAGTGGAATCCCCGAGGGCTACACCTTC. The encoded protein is CASSGIPEGYTF.

The rearrangement uses TRBV11-2 and TRBJ2-5; 10 bases map to TRBD2. Germline V gene lookup returns CDR1 SGHAT and CDR2 FQNNGV. V dropped 6 bases and J dropped 5; count of bases not matched to a gene: 6. The CDR3 runs to 14 residues. DNA for the CDR3: TGTGCCAGCAGGCAGCGGGGGGGCTTGGAGACCCAGTACTTC. It codes for CASRQRGGLETQYF.

This clone came up a few times. J is TRBJ2-1 and V is TRBV9; 15 bases align to TRBD2. This CDR3 is 15 amino acids long. CDR1 is SGDLS, CDR2 YYNGEE, per germline. J lost 8 bases, V lost 2 bases, and 2 bases had no gene match. CDR3 DNA: TGTGCCAGCAGCGTCGGGACTAGCGGGGGGTATGAGCAGTTCTTC. Residues: CASSVGTSGGYEQFF.

The chain has TRBV15 and TRBJ1-5; D gene ambiguous. Germline CDR1 reads LNHNV; CDR2 reads YYDKDF (reference sequence). Deletions cut 4 bases from V and 3 bases from J, with 7 bases between. The length of the CDR3 is 13 residues. In DNA, the CDR3 is TGTGCCACCAGCATCTCTCCCAATCAGCCCCAGCATTTT. This encodes CATSISPNQPQHF.

The CDR3 sequence is CASSYTAFYEQFF. Written as DNA, the CDR3 is TGTGCCAGCAGTTACACAGCCTTTTACGAGCAGTTCTTC. The rearrangement links TRBV6-6 to TRBJ2-1; D is ambiguous. The CDR3 loop spans 13 amino acids. V was cut by 2 bases and J by 10 bases, with 12 bases left in between. Germline V gene lookup returns CDR1 MNHNY and CDR2 SVGAGI (reference sequence).

The CDR3 DNA reads as TGTGCCAGCAGTCCAGGACTGTCCCACGCCATATATTTT. Amino acids: CASSPGLSHAIYF. This chain uses TRBV27 with TRBJ1-3; the D is unclear. Germline CDR1 and CDR2: MNHEY and SMNVEV (reference sequence). V lost 5 bases, J lost 11 bases, and 16 bases lay in between. The CDR3 covers 13 residues.

The genes are TRBV2 and TRBJ2-5, with 10 nucleotides matching TRBD2. Losses at the gene ends were 8 bases for V and 4 bases for J; bases not matched to a gene: 10. Germline-derived CDR1 and CDR2 are SNHLY and FYNNEI. This CDR3 is built from 15 residues. The CDR3 is CASSAERGGRETQYF. The DNA for the CDR3 is TGTGCCAGCTCCGCTGAGCGGGGGGGCAGAGAGACCCAGTACTTC.

The chain links TRBV2 to TRBJ2-7; 8 positions match TRBD1. Germline values: CDR1 SNHLY, CDR2 FYNNEI. The CDR3 length is 17 residues. V trimming: 8 bases; J trimming: 0 bases; junction bases outside the gene matches: 15. The CDR3 protein is CASADRGVTEVSYEQYF. DNA of the CDR3: TGTGCCAGCGCTGACAGGGGTGTGACAGAAGTCTCCTACGAGCAGTACTTC.

This chain joins TRBV28 and TRBJ1-5; TRBD1 aligns across 8 bases. From germline, CDR1 is MDHEN and CDR2 SYDVKM. V trimming: 6 bases; J trimming: 2 bases; junction bases outside the gene matches: 6. The length of the CDR3 is 15 residues. The CDR3 coding sequence is TGTGCCAGCAGAGAGACAGGGGTGGGCAATCAGCCCCAGCATTTT. Its protein is CASRETGVGNQPQHF.